A selection of T cell receptor beta chains follows, all from one sample in a study of radiotherapy plus CTLA-4 blockade in lung cancer. Libraries were prepared by immunoSEQ multiplex PCR; TCRdb keeps only in-frame clonotypes and omits some of them. This sample has some 33,000 clones; 60% to 80% occur once, and the top ten carry approximately 4.5%. The input for sequencing was peripheral blood, taken from a patient treated with radiotherapy plus ipilimumab. These receptor sequences come from a human donor with non-small cell lung cancer whose response to radiotherapy plus ipilimumab could not be evaluated. The CDR3 runs from the conserved cysteine through the conserved F or W. A D gene is named only where the DNA matches it firmly. Size is omitted from some rows. Given values are once, few, many or a class for expanded clones.

D,J,size,V,CDR3,DNA
-,TRBJ2-3,-,TRBV6-1,CASSAPIAASTDTQYF,TGTGCCAGCAGTGCCCCAATAGCGGCTAGCACAGATACGCAGTATTTT
TRBD2,TRBJ2-7,-,TRBV18,CASTRTSGRASYEQYF,TGTGCCAGCACCAGGACTAGCGGGAGGGCTTCATACGAGCAGTACTTC
TRBD1,TRBJ2-1,-,TRBV5-1,CASSLRTGGASYNEQFF,TGCGCCAGCAGCTTGAGGACAGGGGGCGCATCCTACAATGAGCAGTTCTTC
TRBD1,TRBJ1-5,few,TRBV7-9,CASSSWDRGFNQPQHF,TGTGCCAGCAGTTCGTGGGACAGGGGTTTCAATCAGCCCCAGCATTTT
TRBD1,TRBJ1-2,few,TRBV10-3,CAISGQGAGYTF,TGTGCCATCAGTGGACAGGGGGCCGGCTACACCTTC
-,TRBJ1-4,-,TRBV5-1,CASSPGHRDEKLFF,TGCGCCAGCAGCCCGGGACACCGCGACGAAAAACTGTTTTTT
-,TRBJ2-3,-,TRBV6-5,CASSYPGLKNTQYF,TGTGCCAGCAGTTATCCGGGACTGAAGAATACGCAGTATTTT
-,TRBJ2-7,-,TRBV18,CASSPGGQGYEQYF,TGTGCCAGCTCACCAGGTGGGCAGGGCTACGAGCAGTACTTC
TRBD2,TRBJ2-1,-,TRBV4-3,CASSQLWLADNEQFF,TGCGCCAGCAGCCAACTTTGGCTAGCGGACAATGAGCAGTTCTTC
TRBD1,TRBJ1-3,-,TRBV6-1,CASSEFGQGVAGNTIYF,TGTGCCAGCAGTGAATTCGGACAGGGTGTCGCTGGAAACACCATATATTTT
-,TRBJ2-7,medium-sized,TRBV28,CASSFGVGEQYF,TGTGCCAGCAGTTTCGGGGTTGGCGAGCAGTACTTC
TRBD1,TRBJ2-1,-,TRBV7-2,CASSLTGGSYNEQFF,TGTGCCAGCAGCTTAACAGGGGGCTCCTACAATGAGCAGTTCTTC
-,TRBJ1-6,-,TRBV30,CAAERGRGSYNSPLHF,TGTGCCGCCGAGCGGGGTAGGGGCTCCTATAATTCACCCCTCCACTTT
TRBD1,TRBJ1-1,-,TRBV7-2,CASSFDRAAIEAFF,TGTGCCAGCAGCTTTGACAGGGCCGCTATTGAAGCTTTCTTT
TRBD1,TRBJ1-4,medium-sized,TRBV19,CASSISAHRGEKLFF,TGTGCCAGTAGTATCTCAGCCCACAGGGGTGAAAAACTGTTTTTT
TRBD1,TRBJ1-2,-,TRBV5-1,CASSLAETGIGYTF,TGCGCCAGCAGCTTGGCTGAGACAGGGATTGGCTACACCTTC
-,TRBJ2-1,-,TRBV5-5,CASSLAGNEQFF,TGTGCCAGCAGCCTCGCAGGCAATGAGCAGTTCTTC
TRBD2,TRBJ2-3,-,TRBV19,CASSIGLAGATDTQYF,TGTGCCAGTAGTATCGGTCTAGCGGGAGCCACAGATACGCAGTATTTT
-,TRBJ2-7,-,TRBV5-4,CASSPNQGYYEQYF,TGTGCCAGCAGCCCGAACCAGGGGTACTACGAGCAGTACTTC
TRBD2,TRBJ2-2,-,TRBV6-5,CASKREGLGVGELFF,TGTGCCAGCAAGCGGGAGGGCCTTGGAGTCGGGGAGCTGTTTTTT
-,TRBJ1-6,-,TRBV2,CASSLQGANSPLHF,TGTGCCAGCAGTCTACAGGGTGCAAATTCACCCCTCCACTTT
-,TRBJ2-5,-,TRBV13,CASSPSLQETQYF,TGTGCCAGCAGCCCGAGTCTCCAAGAGACCCAGTACTTC
-,TRBJ1-3,medium-sized,TRBV5-8,CASSPGQTVHGGTIYF,TGTGCCAGCAGCCCCGGACAGACCGTACATGGCGGCACCATATATTTT
-,TRBJ2-7,-,TRBV7-6,CASSSGGGLYYEQYF,TGTGCCAGCAGCTCGGGGGGCGGCCTTTACTACGAGCAGTACTTC